This TCR beta chain was documented in a study of CD4 T cells in relation to SARS-CoV-2 and coronaviruses. General study results and limits: Compared with monoreactive clones, crossreactive clones showed significantly weaker SARS-CoV-2 expansion.

Using immunoSEQ multiplex PCR, the repertoire was profiled, and TCRdb retains in-frame clones only, with some absent. The table shows some 65,000 clones, with 87% occurring only once. The unexposed donors gave CD4+ T cells in 2011-2018, prior to COVID-19. Turning to this clone: Its antigen is not known.

Germline V lookup: CDR1 LNHNV, CDR2 YYDKDF (reference sequence). Losses at the gene ends were 3 bases for V and 4 bases for J; bases not matched to a gene: 5. The length of the CDR3 is 15 residues. The source is a human donor in good health. Sequencing input: memory CD4+ T cells from PBMCs. V is TRBV15 and J is TRBJ2-7; 11 bases align to TRBD1. CDR3 loop: CATSSRTGGRYEQYF. CDR3 DNA: TGTGCCACCAGCAGCCGGACAGGGGGCCGGTACGAGCAGTACTTC.